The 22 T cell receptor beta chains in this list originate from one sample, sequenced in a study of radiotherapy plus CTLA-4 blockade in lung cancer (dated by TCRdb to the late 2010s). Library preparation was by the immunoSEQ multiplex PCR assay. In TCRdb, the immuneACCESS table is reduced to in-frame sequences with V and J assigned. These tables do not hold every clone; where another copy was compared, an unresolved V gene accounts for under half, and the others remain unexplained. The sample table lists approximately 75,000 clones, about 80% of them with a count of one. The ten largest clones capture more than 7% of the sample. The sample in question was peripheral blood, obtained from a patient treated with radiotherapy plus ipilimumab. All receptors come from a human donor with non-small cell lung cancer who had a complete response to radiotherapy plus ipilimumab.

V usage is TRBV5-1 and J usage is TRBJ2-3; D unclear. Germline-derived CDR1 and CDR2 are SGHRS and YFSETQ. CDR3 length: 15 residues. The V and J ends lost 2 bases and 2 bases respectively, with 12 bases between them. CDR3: CASSLLRGFTDTQYF. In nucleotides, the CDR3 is TGCGCCAGCAGCTTACTCCGAGGATTCACAGATACGCAGTATTTT.

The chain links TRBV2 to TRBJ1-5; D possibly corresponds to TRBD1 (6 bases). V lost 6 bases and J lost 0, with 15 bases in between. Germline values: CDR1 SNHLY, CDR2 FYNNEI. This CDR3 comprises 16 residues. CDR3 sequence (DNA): TGTGCCAGCAGCTTAGAGACAGGCCTTAGCAATCAGCCCCAGCATTTT. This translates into CASSLETGLSNQPQHF.

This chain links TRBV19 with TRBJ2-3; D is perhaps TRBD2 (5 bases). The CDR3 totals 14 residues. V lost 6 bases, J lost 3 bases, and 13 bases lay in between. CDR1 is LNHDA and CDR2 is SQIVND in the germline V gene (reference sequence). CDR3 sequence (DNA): TGTGCCAGTAGCCTCGGGGTGTATACAGATACGCAGTATTTT. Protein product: CASSLGVYTDTQYF.

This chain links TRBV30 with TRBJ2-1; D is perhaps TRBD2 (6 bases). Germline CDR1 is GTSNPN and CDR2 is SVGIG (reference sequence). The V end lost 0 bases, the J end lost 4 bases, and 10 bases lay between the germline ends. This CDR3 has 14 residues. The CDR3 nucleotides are TGTGCCTGGAGTGTGATCGGGGGATACAATGAGCAGTTCTTC. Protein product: CAWSVIGGYNEQFF.

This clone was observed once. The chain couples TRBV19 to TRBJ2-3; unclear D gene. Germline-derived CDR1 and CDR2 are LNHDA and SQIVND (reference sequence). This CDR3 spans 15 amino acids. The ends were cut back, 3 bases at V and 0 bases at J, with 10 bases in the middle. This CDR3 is CASSIADGSTDTQYF. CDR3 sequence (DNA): TGTGCCAGTAGTATCGCGGACGGGAGCACAGATACGCAGTATTTT.

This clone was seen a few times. The CDR3: CASSYASGDPYEQYF. For the CDR3, the DNA is TGTGCCAGCAGTTACGCTAGCGGGGACCCCTACGAGCAGTACTTC. The rearrangement joins TRBV6-5 to TRBJ2-7, with 9 positions matching TRBD2. Germline-derived CDR1 and CDR2 are MNHEY and SVGAGI. This CDR3 region has 15 residues. V was pared by 2 bases and J by 2 bases, with 4 bases of the junction left unmatched.

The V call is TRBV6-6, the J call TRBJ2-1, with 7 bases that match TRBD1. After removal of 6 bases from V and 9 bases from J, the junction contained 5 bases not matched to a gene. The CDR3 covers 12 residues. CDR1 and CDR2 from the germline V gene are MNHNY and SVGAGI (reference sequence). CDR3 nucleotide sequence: TGTGCCAGCAGGACAGGGTACGGTGAGCAGTTCTTC. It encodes CASRTGYGEQFF.

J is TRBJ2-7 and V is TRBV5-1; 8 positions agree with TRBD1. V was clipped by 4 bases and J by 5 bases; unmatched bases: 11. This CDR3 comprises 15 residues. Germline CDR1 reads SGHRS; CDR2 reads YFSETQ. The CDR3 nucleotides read TGCGCCAGCAGCCCCAATAAGACAGGGGTGCACGAGCAGTACGTC. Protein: CASSPNKTGVHEQYV.

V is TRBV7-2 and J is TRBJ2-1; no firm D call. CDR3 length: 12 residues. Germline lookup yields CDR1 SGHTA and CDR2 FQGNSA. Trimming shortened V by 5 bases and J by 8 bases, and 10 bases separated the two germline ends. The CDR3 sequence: CASSRRRDEQFF. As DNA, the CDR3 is TGTGCCAGCAGCCGACGTAGGGATGAGCAGTTCTTC.

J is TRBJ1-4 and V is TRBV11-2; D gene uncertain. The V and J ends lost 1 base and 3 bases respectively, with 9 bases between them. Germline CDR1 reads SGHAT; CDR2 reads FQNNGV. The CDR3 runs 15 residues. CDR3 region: CASSLGPYSNEKLFF. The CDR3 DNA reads TGTGCCAGCAGCTTAGGGCCGTACTCTAATGAAAAACTGTTTTTT.

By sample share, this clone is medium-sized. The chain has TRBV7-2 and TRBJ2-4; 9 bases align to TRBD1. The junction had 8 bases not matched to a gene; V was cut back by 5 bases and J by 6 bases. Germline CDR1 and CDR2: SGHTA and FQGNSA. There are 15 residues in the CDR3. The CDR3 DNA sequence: TGTGCCAGCAGCAGGGACAGGGTACGGGGAAACATTCAGTACTTC. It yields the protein CASSRDRVRGNIQYF.

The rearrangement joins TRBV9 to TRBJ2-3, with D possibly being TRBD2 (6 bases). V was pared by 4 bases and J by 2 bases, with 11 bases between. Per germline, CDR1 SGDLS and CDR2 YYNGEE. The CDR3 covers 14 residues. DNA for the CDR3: TGTGCCAGCAGCCGGGACTCCTACACAGATACGCAGTATTTT. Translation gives CASSRDSYTDTQYF.

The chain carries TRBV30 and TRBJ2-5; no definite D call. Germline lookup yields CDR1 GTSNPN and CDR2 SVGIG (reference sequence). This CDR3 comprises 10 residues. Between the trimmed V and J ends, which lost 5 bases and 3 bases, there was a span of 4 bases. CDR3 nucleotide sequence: TGTGCCTGGGGAGAAGAGACCCAGTACTTC. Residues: CAWGEETQYF.

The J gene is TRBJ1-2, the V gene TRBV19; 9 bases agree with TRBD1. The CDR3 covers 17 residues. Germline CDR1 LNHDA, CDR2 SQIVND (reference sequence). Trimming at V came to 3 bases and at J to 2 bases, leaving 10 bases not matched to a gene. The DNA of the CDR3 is TGTGCCAGTAGTATTTCACTTCGGGACAGGGAAAACTATGGCTACACCTTC. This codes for CASSISLRDRENYGYTF.

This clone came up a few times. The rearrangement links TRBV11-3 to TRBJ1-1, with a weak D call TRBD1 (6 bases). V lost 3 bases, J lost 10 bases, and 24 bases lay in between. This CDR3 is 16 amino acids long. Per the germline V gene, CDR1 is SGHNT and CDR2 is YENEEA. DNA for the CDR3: TGTGCCAGCAGCTTCACCGGGACAAGGGCAGCCGTTGGAGCTTTCTTT. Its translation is CASSFTGTRAAVGAFF.

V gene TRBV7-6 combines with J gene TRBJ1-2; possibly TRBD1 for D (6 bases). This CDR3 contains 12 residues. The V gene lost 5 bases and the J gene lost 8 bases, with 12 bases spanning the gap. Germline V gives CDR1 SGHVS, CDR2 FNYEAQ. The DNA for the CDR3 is TGTGCCAGCAGCAACAGGGAGTACGGCTACACCTTC. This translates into CASSNREYGYTF.

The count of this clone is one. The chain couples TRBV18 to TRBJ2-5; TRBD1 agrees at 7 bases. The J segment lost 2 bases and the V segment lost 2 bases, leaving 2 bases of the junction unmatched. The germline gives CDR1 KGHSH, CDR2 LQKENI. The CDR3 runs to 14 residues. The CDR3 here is CASSPGTDQETQYF. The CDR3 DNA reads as TGTGCCAGCTCACCAGGGACAGATCAAGAGACCCAGTACTTC.

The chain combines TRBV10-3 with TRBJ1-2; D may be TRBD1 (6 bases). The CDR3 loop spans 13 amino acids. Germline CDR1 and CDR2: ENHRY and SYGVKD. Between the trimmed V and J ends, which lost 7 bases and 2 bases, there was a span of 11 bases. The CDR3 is CAIKRDNNYGYTF. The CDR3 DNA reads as TGTGCCATCAAAAGGGACAACAACTATGGCTACACCTTC.

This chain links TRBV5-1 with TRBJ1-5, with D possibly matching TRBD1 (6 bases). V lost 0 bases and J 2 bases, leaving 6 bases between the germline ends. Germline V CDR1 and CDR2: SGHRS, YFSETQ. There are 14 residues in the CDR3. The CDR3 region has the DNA TGCGCCAGCAGCTTGGGGACAGGCAATCAGCCCCAGCATTTT. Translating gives CASSLGTGNQPQHF.

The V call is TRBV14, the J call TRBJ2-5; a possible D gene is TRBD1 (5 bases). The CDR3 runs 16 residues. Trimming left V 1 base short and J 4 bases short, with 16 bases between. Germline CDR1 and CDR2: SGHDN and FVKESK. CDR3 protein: CASSQGGTLNIETQYF. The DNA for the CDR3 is TGTGCCAGCAGCCAAGGGGGCACCCTTAACATAGAGACCCAGTACTTC.

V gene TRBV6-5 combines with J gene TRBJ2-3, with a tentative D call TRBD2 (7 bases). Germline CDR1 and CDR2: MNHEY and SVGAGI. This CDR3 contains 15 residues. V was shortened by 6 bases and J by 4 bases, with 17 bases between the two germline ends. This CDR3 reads CASSSGEGDADTQYF. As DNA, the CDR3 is TGTGCCAGCAGCTCAGGGGAGGGAGACGCAGATACGCAGTATTTT.

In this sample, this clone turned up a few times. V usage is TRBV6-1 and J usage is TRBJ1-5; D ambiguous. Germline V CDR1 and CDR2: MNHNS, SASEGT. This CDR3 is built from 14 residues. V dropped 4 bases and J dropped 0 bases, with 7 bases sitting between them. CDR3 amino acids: CASSGLSSNQPQHF. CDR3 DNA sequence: TGTGCCAGCAGTGGTTTGTCTAGCAATCAGCCCCAGCATTTT.